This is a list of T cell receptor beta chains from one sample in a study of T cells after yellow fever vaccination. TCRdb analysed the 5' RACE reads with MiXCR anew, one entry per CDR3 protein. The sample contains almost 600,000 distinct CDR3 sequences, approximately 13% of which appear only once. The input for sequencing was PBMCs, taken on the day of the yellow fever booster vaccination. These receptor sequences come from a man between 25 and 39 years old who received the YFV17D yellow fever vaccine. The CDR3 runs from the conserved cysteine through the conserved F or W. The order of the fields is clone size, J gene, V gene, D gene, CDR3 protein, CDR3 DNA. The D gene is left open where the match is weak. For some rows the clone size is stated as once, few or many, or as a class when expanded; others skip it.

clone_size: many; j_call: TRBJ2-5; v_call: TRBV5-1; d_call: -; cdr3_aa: CASSLYRDQETQYF; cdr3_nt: TGCGCCAGCAGCTTGTACAGGGACCAAGAGACCCAGTACTTC
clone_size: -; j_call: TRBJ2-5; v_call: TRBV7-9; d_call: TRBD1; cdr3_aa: CASSQGTAQETQYF; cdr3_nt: TGTGCCAGCAGCCAGGGGACAGCACAAGAGACCCAGTACTTC
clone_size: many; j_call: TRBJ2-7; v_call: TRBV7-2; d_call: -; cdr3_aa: CASSPPSYEQYF; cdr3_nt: TGTGCCAGCAGCCCTCCTTCCTACGAGCAGTACTTC
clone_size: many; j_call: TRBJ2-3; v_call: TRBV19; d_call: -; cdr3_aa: CASSIVGSDTQYF; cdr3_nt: TGTGCCAGTAGTATAGTGGGGTCAGATACGCAGTATTTT
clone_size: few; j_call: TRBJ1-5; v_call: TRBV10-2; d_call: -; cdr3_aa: CASSAGIRQPQHF; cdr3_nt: TGCGCCAGCAGTGCAGGGATAAGACAGCCCCAGCATTTT
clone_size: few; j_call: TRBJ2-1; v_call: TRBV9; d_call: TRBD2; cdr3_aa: CASSAAGTNFDEQFF; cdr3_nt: TGTGCCAGCAGCGCAGCCGGGACTAATTTCGATGAGCAGTTCTTC
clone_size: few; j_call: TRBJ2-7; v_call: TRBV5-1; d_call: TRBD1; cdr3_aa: CASRSPGGSYEQYF; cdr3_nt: TGCGCCAGCAGGTCTCCAGGGGGCTCCTACGAGCAGTACTTC
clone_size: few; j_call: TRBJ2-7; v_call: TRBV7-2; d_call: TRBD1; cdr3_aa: CASSLSRDRETYEQYF; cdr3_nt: TGTGCCAGCAGCCTTAGCCGGGACAGGGAGACCTACGAGCAGTACTTC
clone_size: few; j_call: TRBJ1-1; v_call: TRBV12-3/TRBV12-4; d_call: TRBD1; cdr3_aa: CASRGSGTGAFF; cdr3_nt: TGTGCCAGCAGGGGCTCGGGGACAGGGGCTTTCTTT
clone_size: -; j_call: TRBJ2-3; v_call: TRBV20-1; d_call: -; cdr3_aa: CSARDSSQGTDTQYF; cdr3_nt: TGCAGTGCTAGAGATAGCTCGCAAGGCACAGATACGCAGTATTTT
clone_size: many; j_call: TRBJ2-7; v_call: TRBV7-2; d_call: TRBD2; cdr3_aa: CASSGLAATYEQYF; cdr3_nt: TGTGCCAGCAGCGGACTAGCGGCCACCTACGAGCAGTACTTC
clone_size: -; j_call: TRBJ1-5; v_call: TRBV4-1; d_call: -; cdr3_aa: CASSQGGLGNQPQHF; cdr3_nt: TGCGCCAGCAGCCAAGGAGGGCTGGGCAATCAGCCCCAGCATTTT
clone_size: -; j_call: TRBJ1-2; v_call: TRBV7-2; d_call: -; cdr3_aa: CASSQYGYTF; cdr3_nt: TGTGCCAGCAGCCAATATGGCTACACCTTC
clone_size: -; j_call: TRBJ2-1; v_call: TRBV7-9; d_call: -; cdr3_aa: CASSLRGHEQFF; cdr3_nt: TGTGCCAGCAGCCTCAGGGGCCATGAGCAGTTCTTC
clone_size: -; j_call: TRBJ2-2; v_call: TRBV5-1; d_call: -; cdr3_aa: CASRLQPTGELFF; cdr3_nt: TGCGCCAGCAGACTCCAACCCACTGGGGAGCTGTTTTTT
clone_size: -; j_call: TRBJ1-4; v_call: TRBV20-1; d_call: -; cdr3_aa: CSARATGTRNEKLFF; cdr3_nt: TGCAGTGCTAGAGCCACCGGGACCCGTAATGAAAAACTGTTTTTT
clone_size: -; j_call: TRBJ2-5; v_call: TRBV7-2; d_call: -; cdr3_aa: CASSKTPTSMDPIRQYF; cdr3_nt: TGTGCCAGCAGCAAGACACCCACCTCCATGGACCCCATTCGGCAGTACTTC
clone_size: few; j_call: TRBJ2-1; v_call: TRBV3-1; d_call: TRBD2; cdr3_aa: CASSQVIAGGPGNEQFF; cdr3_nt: TGTGCCAGCAGCCAAGTTATCGCGGGAGGGCCGGGCAATGAGCAGTTCTTC
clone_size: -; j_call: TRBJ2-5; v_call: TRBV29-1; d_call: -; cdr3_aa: CSVTLVDQETQYF; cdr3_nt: TGCAGCGTCACCTTGGTTGACCAAGAGACCCAGTACTTC
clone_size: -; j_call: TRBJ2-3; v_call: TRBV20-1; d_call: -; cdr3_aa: CSASGLRSTDTQYF; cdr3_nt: TGCAGTGCTAGCGGGCTACGGAGCACAGATACGCAGTATTTT
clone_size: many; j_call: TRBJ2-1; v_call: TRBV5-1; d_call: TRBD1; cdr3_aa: CASSPGAWTGFNEQFF; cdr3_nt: TGCGCCAGCAGCCCCGGCGCCTGGACAGGGTTTAATGAGCAGTTCTTC
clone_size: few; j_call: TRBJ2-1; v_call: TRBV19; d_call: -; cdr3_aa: CASSDGRAIYNEQFF; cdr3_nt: TGTGCCAGTAGCGATGGCAGGGCAATCTACAATGAGCAGTTCTTC
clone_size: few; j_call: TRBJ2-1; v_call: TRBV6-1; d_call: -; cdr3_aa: CASSEAYSGEQFF; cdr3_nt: TGTGCCAGCAGTGAAGCGTATTCGGGTGAGCAGTTCTTC
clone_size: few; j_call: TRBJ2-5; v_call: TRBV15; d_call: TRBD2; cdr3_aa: CATSRKTSGTPETQYF; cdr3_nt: TGTGCCACCAGCAGGAAAACTAGCGGGACCCCAGAGACCCAGTACTTC
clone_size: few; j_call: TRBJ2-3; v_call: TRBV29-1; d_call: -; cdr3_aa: CSVGRVAGDTQYF; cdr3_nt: TGCAGCGTCGGCCGTGTGGCGGGAGATACGCAGTATTTT
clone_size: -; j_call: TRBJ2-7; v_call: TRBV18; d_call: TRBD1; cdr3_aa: CASSRTGLLEQYF; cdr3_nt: TGTGCCAGCTCAAGGACAGGGTTACTCGAGCAGTACTTC
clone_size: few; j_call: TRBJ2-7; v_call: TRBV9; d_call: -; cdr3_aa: CASTDGESYEQYF; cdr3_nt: TGTGCCAGCACGGACGGCGAGTCCTACGAGCAGTACTTC
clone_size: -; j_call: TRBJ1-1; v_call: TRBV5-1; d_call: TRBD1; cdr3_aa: CASSPRQGIGGHQNTEAFF; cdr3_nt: TGCGCCAGCAGCCCGCGACAGGGCATTGGTGGGCACCAGAACACTGAAGCTTTCTTT
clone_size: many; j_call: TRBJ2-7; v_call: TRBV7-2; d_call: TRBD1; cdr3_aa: CASTLDRQGPYEQYF; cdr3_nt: TGTGCCAGCACCCTAGATCGACAGGGCCCCTACGAGCAGTACTTC
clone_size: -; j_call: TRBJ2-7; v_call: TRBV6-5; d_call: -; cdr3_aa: CASSSPHSSYEQYF; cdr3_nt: TGTGCCAGCAGTTCACCCCACAGCTCCTACGAGCAGTACTTC
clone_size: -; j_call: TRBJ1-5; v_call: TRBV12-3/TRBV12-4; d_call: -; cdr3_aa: CASGKDRNQPQHF; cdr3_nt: TGTGCCAGCGGGAAAGACAGAAATCAGCCCCAGCATTTT
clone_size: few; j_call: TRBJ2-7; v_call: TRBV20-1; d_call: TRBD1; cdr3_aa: CSARDRSSLEQYF; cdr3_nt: TGCAGTGCTCGGGACAGGTCCAGCCTCGAGCAGTACTTC
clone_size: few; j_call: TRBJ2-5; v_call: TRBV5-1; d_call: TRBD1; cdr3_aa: CASSLGDRADYFQETQYF; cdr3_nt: TGCGCCAGCAGCTTGGGGGACAGGGCCGATTATTTCCAAGAGACCCAGTACTTC
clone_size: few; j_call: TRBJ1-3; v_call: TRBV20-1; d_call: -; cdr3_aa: CSARDKGGGNTIYF; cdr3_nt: TGCAGTGCTAGAGACAAAGGCGGCGGAAACACCATATATTTT
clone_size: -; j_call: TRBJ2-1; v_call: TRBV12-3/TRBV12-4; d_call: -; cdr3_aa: CASSRDRINEQFF; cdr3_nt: TGTGCCAGCAGCAGGGATCGGATAAATGAGCAGTTCTTC
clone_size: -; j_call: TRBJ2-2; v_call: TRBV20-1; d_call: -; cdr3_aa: CSARPGLYTGELFF; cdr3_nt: TGCAGTGCGCGCCCGGGACTCTACACCGGGGAGCTGTTTTTT
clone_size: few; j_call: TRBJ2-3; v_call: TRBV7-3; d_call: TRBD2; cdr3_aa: CASSLPTSGRRTDTQYF; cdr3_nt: TGTGCCAGCAGCCTTCCAACTAGCGGGAGGCGCACAGATACGCAGTATTTT
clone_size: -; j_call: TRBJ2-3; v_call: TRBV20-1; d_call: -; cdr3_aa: CSAPKPGEARTTQYF; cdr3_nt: TGCAGTGCGCCTAAACCGGGCGAAGCGCGGACTACGCAGTATTTT
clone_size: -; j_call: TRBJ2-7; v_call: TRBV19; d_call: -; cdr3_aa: CASSIVHAQVYEQYF; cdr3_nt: TGTGCCAGTAGTATAGTGCACGCACAGGTCTACGAGCAGTACTTC
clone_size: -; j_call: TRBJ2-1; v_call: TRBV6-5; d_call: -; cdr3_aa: CASSFDGYNEQFF; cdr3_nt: TGTGCCAGCAGTTTTGACGGTTACAATGAGCAGTTCTTC
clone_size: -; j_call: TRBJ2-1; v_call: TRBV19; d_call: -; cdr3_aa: CASSTGTALRNEQFF; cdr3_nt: TGTGCCAGTAGTACTGGGACTGCCCTTCGGAATGAGCAGTTCTTC
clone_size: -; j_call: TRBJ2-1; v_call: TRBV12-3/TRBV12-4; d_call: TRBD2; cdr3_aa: CASRAGAQRHEQFF; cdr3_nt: TGTGCCAGCAGGGCGGGAGCTCAAAGGCATGAGCAGTTCTTC
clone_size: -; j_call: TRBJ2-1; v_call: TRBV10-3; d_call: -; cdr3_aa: CAISESLRDSYNEQFF; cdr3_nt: TGTGCCATCAGTGAGTCGCTTAGGGACTCCTACAATGAGCAGTTCTTC
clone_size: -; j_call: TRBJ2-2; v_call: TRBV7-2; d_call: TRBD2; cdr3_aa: CASSPSTSGSTRELFF; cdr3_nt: TGTGCCAGCAGCCCTAGTACTAGCGGGAGCACCCGGGAGCTGTTTTTT
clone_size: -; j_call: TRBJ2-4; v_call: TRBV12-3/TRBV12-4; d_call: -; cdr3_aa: CANRPGRNIQYF; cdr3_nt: TGTGCCAACCGTCCGGGCCGAAACATTCAGTACTTC
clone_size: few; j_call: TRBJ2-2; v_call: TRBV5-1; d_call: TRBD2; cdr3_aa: CASSLDAGGPHGELFF; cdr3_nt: TGCGCCAGCAGCTTGGATGCGGGAGGGCCTCACGGGGAGCTGTTTTTT
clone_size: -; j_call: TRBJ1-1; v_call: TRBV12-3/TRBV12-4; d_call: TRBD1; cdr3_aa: CASSLGKTGGSTEAFF; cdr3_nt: TGTGCCAGCAGTTTAGGAAAGACAGGGGGCTCCACTGAAGCTTTCTTT
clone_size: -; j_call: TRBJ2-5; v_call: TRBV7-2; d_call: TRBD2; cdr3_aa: CASSRAGVWETQYF; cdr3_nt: TGTGCCAGCAGCCGTGCGGGAGTATGGGAGACCCAGTACTTC
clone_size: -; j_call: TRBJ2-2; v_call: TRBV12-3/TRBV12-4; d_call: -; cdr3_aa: CASSLAQANTGELFF; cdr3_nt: TGTGCCAGCAGTTTAGCACAGGCGAACACCGGGGAGCTGTTTTTT
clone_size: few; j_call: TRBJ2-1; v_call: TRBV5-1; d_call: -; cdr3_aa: CASSLDGGNYNEQFF; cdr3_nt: TGCGCCAGCAGCTTGGACGGTGGGAATTACAATGAGCAGTTCTTC
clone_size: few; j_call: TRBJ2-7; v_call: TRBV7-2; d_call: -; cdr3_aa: CASSLKDRQYF; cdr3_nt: TGTGCCAGCAGCCTGAAGGATAGGCAGTACTTC
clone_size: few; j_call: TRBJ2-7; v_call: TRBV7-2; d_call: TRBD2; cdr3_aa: CASRLFSGNEQYF; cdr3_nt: TGTGCCAGCAGACTCTTTAGCGGGAACGAGCAGTACTTC
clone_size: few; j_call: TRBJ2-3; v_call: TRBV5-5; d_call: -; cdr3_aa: CASSQAVGGGTDTQYF; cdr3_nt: TGTGCCAGCAGCCAGGCGGTAGGGGGTGGCACAGATACGCAGTATTTT
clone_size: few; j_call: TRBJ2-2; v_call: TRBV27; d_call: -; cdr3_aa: CASSLLARVGTGELFF; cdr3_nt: TGTGCCAGCAGTTTATTGGCCAGGGTTGGAACCGGGGAGCTGTTTTTT
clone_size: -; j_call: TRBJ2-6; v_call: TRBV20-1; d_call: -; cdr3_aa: CSASGSVGSGANVLTF; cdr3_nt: TGCAGTGCTAGTGGGTCGGTGGGCTCTGGGGCCAACGTCCTGACTTTC
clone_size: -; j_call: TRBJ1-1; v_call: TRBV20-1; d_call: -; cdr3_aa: CSAFQNTKMNTEAFF; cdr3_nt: TGCAGTGCTTTCCAGAATACAAAGATGAACACTGAAGCTTTCTTT